The sequence of this T cell receptor (beta chain) was determined in a study of T cell responses to AZD1222 COVID-19 vaccine. The study, taken as a whole, reports: Spike-specific TCR breadth and depth went up after people got two AZD1222 doses. Clonal diversity was possibly underestimated, and the donors were mostly white British, with more females.

Germline values: CDR1 WSHSY, CDR2 SAAADI. The V gene lost 3 bases and the J gene lost 5 bases, with 11 bases spanning the gap. CDR3 length: 14 amino acids. Notes on this clone: Its antigen remains unidentified.

Sequenced by immunoSEQ multiplex PCR; TCRdb stores in-frame clones only, minus some. The repertoire holds more than 80,000 clones, with 75% to 95% as singletons. The chain employs TRBV10-2 and TRBJ1-5; the D is unclear. The specimen was peripheral blood, collected 28 days after the second AZD1222 dose. This receptor was taken from an adult who received the AZD1222 COVID-19 vaccine. CDR3 sequence reads: CASSEVADYQPQHF. CDR3 bases: TGCGCCAGCAGTGAAGTTGCTGACTATCAGCCCCAGCATTTT.